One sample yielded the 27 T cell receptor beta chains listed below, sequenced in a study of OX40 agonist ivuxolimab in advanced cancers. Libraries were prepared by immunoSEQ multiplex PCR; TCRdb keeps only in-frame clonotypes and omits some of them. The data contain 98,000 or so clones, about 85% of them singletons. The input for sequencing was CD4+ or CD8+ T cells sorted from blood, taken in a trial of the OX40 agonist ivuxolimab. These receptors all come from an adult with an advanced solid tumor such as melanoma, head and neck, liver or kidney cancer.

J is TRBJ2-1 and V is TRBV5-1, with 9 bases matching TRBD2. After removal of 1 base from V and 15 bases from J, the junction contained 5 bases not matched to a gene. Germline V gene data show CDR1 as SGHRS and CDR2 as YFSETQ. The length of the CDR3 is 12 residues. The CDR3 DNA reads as TGCGCCAGCAGCTTGACTAGCGGGTCTTGGTTCTTC. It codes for CASSLTSGSWFF.

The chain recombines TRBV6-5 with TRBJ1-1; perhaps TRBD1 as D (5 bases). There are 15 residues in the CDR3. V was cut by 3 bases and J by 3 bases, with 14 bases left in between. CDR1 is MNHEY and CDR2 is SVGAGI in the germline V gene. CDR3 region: CASSYGWSQDTEAFF. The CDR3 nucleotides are TGTGCCAGCAGTTATGGGTGGTCACAGGACACTGAAGCTTTCTTT.

CDR3 sequence reads: CASRRTWEGYTF. The DNA for the CDR3 is TGTGCCAGCAGGAGGACGTGGGAGGGCTACACCTTC. The V gene is TRBV5-4, the J gene TRBJ1-2; the D is unclear. CDR1 is SGHNT and CDR2 is YYREEE in the germline V gene (reference sequence). Trimming shortened V by 5 bases and J by 8 bases, and 13 bases separated the two germline ends. CDR3 length equals 12 residues.

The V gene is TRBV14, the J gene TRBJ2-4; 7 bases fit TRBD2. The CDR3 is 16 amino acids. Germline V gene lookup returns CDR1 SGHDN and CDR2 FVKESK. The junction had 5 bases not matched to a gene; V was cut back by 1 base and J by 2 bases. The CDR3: CASSQVRGWTKNIQYF. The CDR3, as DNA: TGTGCCAGCAGCCAAGTGCGGGGGTGGACCAAAAACATTCAGTACTTC.

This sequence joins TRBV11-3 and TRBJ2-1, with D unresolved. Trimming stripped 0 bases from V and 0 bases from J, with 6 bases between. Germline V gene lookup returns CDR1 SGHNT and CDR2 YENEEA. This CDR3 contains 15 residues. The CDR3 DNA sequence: TGTGCCAGCAGCTTAGACTACTACTCCTACAATGAGCAGTTCTTC. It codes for CASSLDYYSYNEQFF.

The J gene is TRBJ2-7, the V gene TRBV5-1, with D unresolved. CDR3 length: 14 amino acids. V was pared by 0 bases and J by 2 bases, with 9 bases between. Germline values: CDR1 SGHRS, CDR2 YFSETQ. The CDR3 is CASSLALDPYEQYF. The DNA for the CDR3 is TGCGCCAGCAGCTTGGCCCTAGACCCCTACGAGCAGTACTTC.

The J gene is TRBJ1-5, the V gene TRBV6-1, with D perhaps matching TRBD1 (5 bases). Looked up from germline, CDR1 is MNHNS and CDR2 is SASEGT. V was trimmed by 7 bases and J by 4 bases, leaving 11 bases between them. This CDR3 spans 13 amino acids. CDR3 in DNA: TGTGCCAGCACCCGTTGGGGGAATCAGCCCCAGCATTTT. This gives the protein CASTRWGNQPQHF.

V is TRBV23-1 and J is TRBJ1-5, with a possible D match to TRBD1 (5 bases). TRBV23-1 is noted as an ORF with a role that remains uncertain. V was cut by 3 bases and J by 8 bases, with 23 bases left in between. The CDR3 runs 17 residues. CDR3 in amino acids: CASSHPGWGTVWEPQHF. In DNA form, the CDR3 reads TGCGCCAGCAGTCATCCCGGGTGGGGGACGGTTTGGGAGCCCCAGCATTTT.

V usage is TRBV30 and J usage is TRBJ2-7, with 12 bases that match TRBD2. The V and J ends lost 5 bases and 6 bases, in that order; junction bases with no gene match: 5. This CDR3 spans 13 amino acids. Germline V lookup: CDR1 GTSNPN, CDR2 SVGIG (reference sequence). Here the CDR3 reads CAWFLAGGSEQYV. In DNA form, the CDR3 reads TGTGCCTGGTTCCTAGCGGGGGGGAGCGAGCAGTACGTC.

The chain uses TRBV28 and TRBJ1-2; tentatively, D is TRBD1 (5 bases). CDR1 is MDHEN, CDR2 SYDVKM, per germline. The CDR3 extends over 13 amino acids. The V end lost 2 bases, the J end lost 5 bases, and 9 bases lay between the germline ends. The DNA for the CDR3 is TGTGCCAGCAGTTTAGGGGCAAGGTATGGCTACACCTTC. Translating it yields CASSLGARYGYTF.

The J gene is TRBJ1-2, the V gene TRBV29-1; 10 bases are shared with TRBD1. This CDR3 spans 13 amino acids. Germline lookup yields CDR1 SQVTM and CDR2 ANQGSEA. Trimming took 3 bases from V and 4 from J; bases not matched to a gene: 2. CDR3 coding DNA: TGCAGCGTTGAGGGACAGGGGTTCTATGGCTACACCTTC. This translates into CSVEGQGFYGYTF.

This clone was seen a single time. For the CDR3, the DNA is TGTGCCAGCAGCGTTGGGACTAGCGGGTTCTACAATGAGCAGTTCTTC. Amino acids: CASSVGTSGFYNEQFF. The chain uses TRBV11-2 and TRBJ2-1, with 12 bases lining up with TRBD2. Germline V lookup: CDR1 SGHAT, CDR2 FQNNGV. There are 16 residues in the CDR3. The V and J ends lost 5 bases and 3 bases, in that order; junction bases with no gene match: 5.

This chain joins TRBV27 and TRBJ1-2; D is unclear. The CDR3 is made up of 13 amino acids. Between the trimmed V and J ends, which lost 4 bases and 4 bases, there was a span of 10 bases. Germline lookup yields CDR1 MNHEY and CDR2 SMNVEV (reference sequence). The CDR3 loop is CASSSRGRYGYTF. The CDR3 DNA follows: TGTGCCAGCAGTTCCCGCGGCCGCTATGGCTACACCTTC.

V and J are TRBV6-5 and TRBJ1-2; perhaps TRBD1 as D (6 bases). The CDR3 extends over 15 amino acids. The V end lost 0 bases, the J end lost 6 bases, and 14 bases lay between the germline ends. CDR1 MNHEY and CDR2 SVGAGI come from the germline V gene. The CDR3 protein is CASSYSGQTYHGYTF. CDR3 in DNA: TGTGCCAGCAGTTACTCGGGACAAACTTACCATGGCTACACCTTC.

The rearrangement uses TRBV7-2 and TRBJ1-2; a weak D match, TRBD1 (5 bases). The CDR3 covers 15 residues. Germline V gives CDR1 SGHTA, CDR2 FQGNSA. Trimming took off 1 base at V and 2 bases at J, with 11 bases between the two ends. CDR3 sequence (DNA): TGTGCCAGCAGCTTAGTTGCGGGGCAAAACTATGGCTACACCTTC. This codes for CASSLVAGQNYGYTF.

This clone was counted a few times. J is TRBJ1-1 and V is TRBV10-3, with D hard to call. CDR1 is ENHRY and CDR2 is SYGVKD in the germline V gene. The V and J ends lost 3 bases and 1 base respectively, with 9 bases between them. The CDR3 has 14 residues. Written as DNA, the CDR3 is TGTGCCATCAGTGACGTAACACAGAACACTGAAGCTTTCTTT. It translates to CAISDVTQNTEAFF.

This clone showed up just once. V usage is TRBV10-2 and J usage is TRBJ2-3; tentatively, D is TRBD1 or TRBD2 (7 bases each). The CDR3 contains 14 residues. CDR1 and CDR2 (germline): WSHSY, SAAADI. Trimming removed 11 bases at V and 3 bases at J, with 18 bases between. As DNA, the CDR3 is TGCGCCGTATTACAGGGGAGGGGTACAGATACGCAGTATTTT. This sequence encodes CAVLQGRGTDTQYF.

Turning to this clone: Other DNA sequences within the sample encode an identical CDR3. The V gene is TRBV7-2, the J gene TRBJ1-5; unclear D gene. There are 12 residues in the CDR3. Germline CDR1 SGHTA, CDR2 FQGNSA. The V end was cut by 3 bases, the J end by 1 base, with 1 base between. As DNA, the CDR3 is TGTGCCAGCAGCTTGAGCAATCAGCCCCAGCATTTT. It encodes CASSLSNQPQHF.

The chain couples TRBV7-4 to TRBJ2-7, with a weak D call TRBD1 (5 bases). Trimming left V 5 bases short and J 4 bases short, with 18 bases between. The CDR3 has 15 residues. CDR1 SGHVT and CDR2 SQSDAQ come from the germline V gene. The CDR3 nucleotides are TGTGCCAGCAGCGAACGCAGGGTATCAGGTTACGAGCAGTACGTC. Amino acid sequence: CASSERRVSGYEQYV.

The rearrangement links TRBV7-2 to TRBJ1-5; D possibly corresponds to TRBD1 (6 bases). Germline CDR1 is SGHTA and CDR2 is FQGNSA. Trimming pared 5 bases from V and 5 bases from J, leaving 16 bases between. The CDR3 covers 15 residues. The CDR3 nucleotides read TGTGCCAGCAGCGTAGGTGGGGGGGGCTATCAGCCCCAGCATTTT. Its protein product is CASSVGGGGYQPQHF.

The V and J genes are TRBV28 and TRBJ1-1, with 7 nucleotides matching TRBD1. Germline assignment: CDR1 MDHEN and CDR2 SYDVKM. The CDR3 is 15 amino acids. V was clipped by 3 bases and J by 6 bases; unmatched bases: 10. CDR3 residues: CASSFWEGRGPEAFF. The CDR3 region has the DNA TGTGCCAGCAGTTTCTGGGAGGGGAGGGGGCCTGAAGCTTTCTTT.

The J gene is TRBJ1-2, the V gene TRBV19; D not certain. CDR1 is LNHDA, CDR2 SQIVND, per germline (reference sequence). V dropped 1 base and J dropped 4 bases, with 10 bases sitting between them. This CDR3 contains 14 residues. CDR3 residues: CASSIAPGSYGYTF. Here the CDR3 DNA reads TGTGCCAGTAGTATAGCTCCCGGGAGCTATGGCTACACCTTC.

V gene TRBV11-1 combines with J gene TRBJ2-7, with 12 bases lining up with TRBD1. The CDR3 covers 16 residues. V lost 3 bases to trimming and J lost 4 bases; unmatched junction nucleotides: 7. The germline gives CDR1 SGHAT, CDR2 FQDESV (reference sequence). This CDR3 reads CASSFGLGQGAYEQYV. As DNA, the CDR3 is TGTGCCAGCAGCTTTGGATTGGGACAGGGGGCTTACGAGCAGTACGTC.

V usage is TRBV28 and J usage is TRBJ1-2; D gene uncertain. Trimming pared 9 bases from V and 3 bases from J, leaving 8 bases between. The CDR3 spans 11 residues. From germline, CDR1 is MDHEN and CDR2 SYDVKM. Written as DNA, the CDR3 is TGTGCCAGTGGACGGGACTATGGCTACACCTTC. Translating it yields CASGRDYGYTF.

CDR3 protein: CASQNNYGYTF. DNA for the CDR3: TGTGCCAGCCAGAATAACTATGGCTACACCTTC. The rearrangement joins TRBV28 to TRBJ1-2; D is uncertain. V lost 8 bases and J lost 1, with 5 bases in between. Per the germline V gene, CDR1 is MDHEN and CDR2 is SYDVKM. CDR3 size: 11 residues.

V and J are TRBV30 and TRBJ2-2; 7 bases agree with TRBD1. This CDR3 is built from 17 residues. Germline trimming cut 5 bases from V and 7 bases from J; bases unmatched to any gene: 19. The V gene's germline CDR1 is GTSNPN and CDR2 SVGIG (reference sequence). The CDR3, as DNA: TGTGCCTGGCGTGGATACCGGGACATAGGGGGCCGCGGGGAGCTGTTTTTT. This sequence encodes CAWRGYRDIGGRGELFF.

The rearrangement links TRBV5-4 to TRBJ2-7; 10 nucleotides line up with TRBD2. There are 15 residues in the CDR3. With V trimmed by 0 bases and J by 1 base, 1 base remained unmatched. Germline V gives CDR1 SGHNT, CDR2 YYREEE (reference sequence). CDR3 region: CASSLGTSGSYEQYF. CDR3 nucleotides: TGTGCCAGCAGCTTGGGGACTAGCGGTTCCTACGAGCAGTACTTC.